Sequencing of this T cell receptor (beta chain) was carried out in a study of blood T cell repertoires in COVID-19. V lost 2 bases, J lost 4 bases, and 7 bases stayed unmatched. The length of the CDR3 is 14 residues. Per germline, CDR1 GTSNPN and CDR2 SVGIG (reference sequence). All recovered Cohort 3 donors got two negative PCRs, got clearance, or saw symptom resolution. Using immunoSEQ multiplex PCR, the repertoire was profiled, and TCRdb retains in-frame clones only, with some absent. The profile covers approximately 170,000 clones, with approximately 87% appearing a single time and around 4.3% taken by the ten largest. There are a few counts of this clone.

This chain links TRBV30 with TRBJ1-2; 7 nucleotides line up with TRBD1. The receptor was derived from a woman aged 45-65 years who had recovered from COVID-19. Sequences were obtained from PBMCs or T cells enriched from blood (not recorded which). This CDR3 is CAWSPRGLGYGYTF. The DNA of the CDR3 is TGTGCCTGGAGTCCTAGGGGGCTCGGCTATGGCTACACCTTC.